Presented here are 18 T cell receptor beta chains from one specimen sequenced in a study of identical twins. One entry per CDR3 protein, called by TCRdb with MiXCR from the 5' RACE reads. This sample has about 920,000 distinct CDR3 sequences, with 9% to 15% found just once. The same sample was also studied in work on yellow fever vaccine responses in identical twins.

Sequencing was performed on PBMCs. These receptors all stem from a woman younger than 30 in good health.

The V gene is TRBV5-6, the J gene TRBJ1-5; tentatively, D is TRBD1 (5 bases). The ends were cut back, 2 bases at V and 4 bases at J, with 13 bases in the middle. Germline V lookup: CDR1 SGHDT, CDR2 YYEEEE. This CDR3 is 15 amino acids long. CDR3 amino acids: CASSLRDSDNQPQHF. The CDR3 DNA reads TGTGCCAGCAGCTTACGGGACTCTGATAATCAGCCCCAGCATTTT.

The CDR3 sequence: CASSLGRTGNSYEQYF. The CDR3 nucleotides are TGTGCCAGCAGCTTAGGCCGGACAGGGAACTCCTACGAGCAGTACTTC. The V and J genes are TRBV13 and TRBJ2-7; TRBD1 matches 8 bases. After removal of 0 bases from V and 0 bases from J, the junction contained 4 bases not matched to a gene. This CDR3 spans 16 amino acids. Germline assignment: CDR1 PRHDT and CDR2 FYEKMQ (reference sequence).

The genes are TRBV7-6 and TRBJ2-3; D unclear. V dropped 1 base and J dropped 5 bases, with 19 bases sitting between them. The germline gives CDR1 SGHVS, CDR2 FNYEAQ. The CDR3 runs to 17 residues. DNA for the CDR3: TGTGCCAGCAGCTTAGGGCCTGGGCTCAACTTTGGAGATACGCAGTATTTT. Translating gives CASSLGPGLNFGDTQYF.

In its sample, this clonotype was seen many times. V and J are TRBV12-3 or TRBV12-4 and TRBJ1-6; weak D call: TRBD1 (6 bases). V lost 2 bases, J lost 5 bases, and 13 bases lay in between. The CDR3 runs to 16 residues. The CDR3 DNA reads TGTGCCAGCAGTTTAAAGGGGGTATTCCATAATTCACCCCTCCACTTT. As protein: CASSLKGVFHNSPLHF.

This clonotype was detected a few times. This sequence joins TRBV20-1 and TRBJ2-3, with TRBD2 matching 9 bases. The CDR3 is made up of 15 amino acids. V lost 6 bases and J lost 3; bases outside the gene matches: 10. Per the germline V gene, CDR1 is DFQATT and CDR2 is SNEGSKA (reference sequence). CDR3 sequence (DNA): TGCAGTGCCCATAGCGGGAGCACCGGGACAGATACGCAGTATTTT. This sequence encodes CSAHSGSTGTDTQYF.

J is TRBJ2-7 and V is TRBV6-5; no clear D. With 6 bases removed from V and 2 bases from J, the gap between germline ends came to 17 bases. CDR1 is MNHEY and CDR2 is SVGAGI in the germline V gene. This CDR3 is built from 15 residues. In DNA, the CDR3 is TGTGCCAGCAGATTATACCCCGGGCAGACCTACGAGCAGTACGTC. Translation: CASRLYPGQTYEQYV.

Only a few counts were recorded for this clonotype. The chain is built from TRBV24-1 and TRBJ2-1; 9 nucleotides align to TRBD1. The germline gives CDR1 KGHDR, CDR2 SFDVKD. J gave up 6 bases and V 2 bases, and 7 bases lay outside the gene matches. The CDR3 loop spans 16 amino acids. DNA for the CDR3: TGTGCCACCAGTGATTCTCACCGGGACAGGGTCAATGAGCAGTTCTTC. Translating it yields CATSDSHRDRVNEQFF.

This clonotype has more than one count but fewer than ten. This sequence joins TRBV7-9 and TRBJ1-2, with D possibly being TRBD1 (5 bases). Trimming left V 8 bases short and J 0 bases short, with 10 bases between. Germline values: CDR1 SEHNR, CDR2 FQNEAQ (reference sequence). The CDR3 extends over 13 amino acids. This chain's CDR3 is CASGQTANYGYTF. In DNA, the CDR3 is TGTGCCAGCGGACAAACAGCTAACTATGGCTACACCTTC.

The table lists this clonotype with many counts. The V call is TRBV12-3 or TRBV12-4, the J call TRBJ1-2; a weak D match, TRBD1 (5 bases). V lost 3 bases and J 2 bases, leaving 7 bases between the germline ends. The CDR3 is 13 amino acids. The CDR3 spells CASSFEGNYGYTF. The CDR3, as DNA: TGTGCCAGCAGTTTCGAGGGGAACTATGGCTACACCTTC.

This clonotype was recorded a few times. J is TRBJ2-1 and V is TRBV7-2; TRBD1 matches 8 bases. The V and J ends lost 5 bases and 7 bases, in that order; junction bases with no gene match: 13. In germline, CDR1 is SGHTA, CDR2 FQGNSA. The CDR3 is 16 residues long. CDR3 loop: CASSPGGWYDVNEQFF. As DNA, the CDR3 is TGTGCCAGCAGCCCAGGGGGCTGGTATGATGTTAATGAGCAGTTCTTC.

This clonotype was recorded many times. The gene calls are TRBV27 and TRBJ1-2; 11 nucleotides agree with TRBD1. Per the germline V gene, CDR1 is MNHEY and CDR2 is SMNVEV (reference sequence). The CDR3 is 13 amino acids. The trim removed 5 bases at V and 8 bases at J, leaving 4 bases unmatched. CDR3 nucleotide sequence: TGTGCCAGCAGTCCGGGACAGGGGGTCGGCTACACCTTC. Translation gives CASSPGQGVGYTF.

This clonotype was recorded a few times. The chain uses TRBV9 and TRBJ2-7; TRBD2 is a possible D gene (7 bases). The germline V gene has CDR1 SGDLS and CDR2 YYNGEE. This CDR3 comprises 16 residues. Trimming stripped 4 bases from V and 3 bases from J, with 20 bases between. The CDR3 DNA follows: TGTGCCAGCAGCAAAGGGGGGGCAGGAGCGGGCTACGAGCAGTACTTC. It encodes CASSKGGAGAGYEQYF.

This clonotype was counted at least ten times. CDR3 DNA sequence: TGTGCCAGCAAGGGAAGCCATGAGCAGTTCTTC. Protein sequence: CASKGSHEQFF. V is TRBV28 and J is TRBJ2-1; no reliable D call. The germline CDR1 and CDR2 sequences are MDHEN and SYDVKM. The CDR3 has 11 residues. Trimming pared 7 bases from V and 8 bases from J, leaving 9 bases between.

This clonotype was observed at least ten times. V gene TRBV29-1 combines with J gene TRBJ2-7, with D hard to call. This CDR3 has 11 residues. V gave up 0 bases and J gave up 4 bases, with 4 bases separating them. Looked up from germline, CDR1 is SQVTM and CDR2 is ANQGSEA. The CDR3 sequence: CSVEDRYEQYV. CDR3 in DNA: TGCAGCGTTGAAGATCGGTACGAGCAGTACGTC.

V is TRBV19 and J is TRBJ2-1; tentative D call: TRBD2 (5 bases). The CDR3 consists of 11 residues. Looked up from germline, CDR1 is LNHDA and CDR2 is SQIVND (reference sequence). The V gene lost 7 bases and the J gene lost 14 bases, with 15 bases spanning the gap. The CDR3 bases are TGTGCCAGTAAGAACGGGATACGAGAGTTCTTC. This codes for CASKNGIREFF.

This clonotype appeared a few times. The chain employs TRBV10-3 and TRBJ2-5, with unresolved D. The CDR3 sequence is 15 residues long. Germline-derived CDR1 and CDR2 are ENHRY and SYGVKD. Trimming pared 4 bases from V and 3 bases from J, leaving 15 bases between. The CDR3 DNA reads as TGTGCCATCAGTGGATCAGCTCGATCTAAAGAGACCCAGTACTTC. Its protein is CAISGSARSKETQYF.

This clonotype was found a few times. At one end the junction does not follow the germline gene, possibly because of a read error. The V call is TRBV6-1, the J call TRBJ2-6; the D is unclear. From germline, CDR1 is MNHNS and CDR2 SASEGT. The CDR3 is 16 residues long. In DNA, the CDR3 is TGTGCCAGCAGAGAAGACGGTATCTCTGGGGCCAACGTCCTGACTTTC. Protein: CASREDGISGANVLTF.

The chain couples TRBV12-3 or TRBV12-4 to TRBJ2-1; tentative D call: TRBD1 (5 bases). The CDR3 length is 15 residues. Between the trimmed V and J ends, which lost 6 bases and 4 bases, there was a span of 16 bases. The CDR3 DNA reads as TGTGCCAGCAGGCAGGGCTTAGAGTTGTACAATGAGCAGTTCTTC. Its translation: CASRQGLELYNEQFF.